These 5 T cell receptor beta chains came from one sample sequenced in a study of follicular helper T cells after annual influenza vaccination. The time point is: 2014-2015 season, pre-vaccination. Measured with immunoSEQ multiplex PCR; TCRdb has only the in-frame clones, and not every one. The sample lists about 14,000 clones, around four fifths occurring once. The sequencing here drew on CXCR5- memory CD4+ T cells sorted from blood, taken on the day of influenza vaccination. The receptors derive from an adult who received the influenza vaccine.

The J gene is TRBJ1-2, the V gene TRBV5-6; no reliable D call. The CDR3 loop spans 13 amino acids. Germline V lookup: CDR1 SGHDT, CDR2 YYEEEE. The V and J ends lost 0 bases and 5 bases respectively, with 8 bases between them. The CDR3 region has the DNA TGTGCCAGCAGCTTGGGGCCCGATTATGGCTACACCTTC. This encodes CASSLGPDYGYTF.

CDR3 loop: CASWDINYGYTF. CDR3 DNA sequence: TGTGCCAGCTGGGACATCAACTATGGCTACACCTTC. This chain uses TRBV9 with TRBJ1-2; maybe TRBD1 (6 bases). V was pared by 7 bases and J by 2 bases, with 9 bases between. The V gene's germline CDR1 is SGDLS and CDR2 YYNGEE. This CDR3 is built from 12 residues.

This sequence joins TRBV6-5 and TRBJ2-7; 7 bases match TRBD1. This CDR3 is 14 amino acids long. Germline V lookup: CDR1 MNHEY, CDR2 SVGAGI. Trimming cost V 11 bases and J 2 bases; bases outside gene matches: 12. CDR3: CAAAYRDSTYEQYF. Here the CDR3 DNA reads TGTGCCGCAGCCTACCGGGACAGCACCTACGAGCAGTACTTC.

The chain has TRBV7-2 and TRBJ2-1; D may be TRBD1 (6 bases). The CDR3 runs 15 residues. CDR1 and CDR2 from the germline V gene are SGHTA and FQGNSA. The V and J ends lost 1 base and 4 bases respectively, with 11 bases between them. The CDR3 loop reads CASSLVGGFYNEQFF. In nucleotides, the CDR3 is TGTGCCAGCAGCTTAGTAGGGGGTTTTTACAATGAGCAGTTCTTC.

V gene TRBV7-2 combines with J gene TRBJ2-7, with D maybe TRBD1 (6 bases). CDR1 and CDR2 from the germline V gene are SGHTA and FQGNSA. This CDR3 comprises 13 residues. V was cut by 2 bases and J by 4 bases, with 9 bases left in between. This CDR3 is CASSLNRVYEQYF. Here the CDR3 DNA reads TGTGCCAGCAGCTTAAACAGGGTTTACGAGCAGTACTTC.